This paragraph reports one TCR beta chain. The antigen remains undetermined. From RNA transcripts, TCR beta CDR3 regions were amplified. RT-PCR in the first round (using the HTBI primer set) targeted the TCR CDR3. TCRdb re-called the multiplex PCR reads with MiXCR, one entry per CDR3 protein. The table includes more than 500,000 distinct CDR3 sequences, more than 45% detected once. The record originates from a study of T cells in Graves' hyperthyroidism and ophthalmopathy. Clinical symptoms, serum thyroxine, TRAb, thyroid ultrasound and orbital computed tomography informed diagnoses. Germline V CDR1 and CDR2: SEHNR, FQNEAQ (reference sequence). V was trimmed by 5 bases and J by 11 bases, leaving 21 bases between them. This CDR3 has 14 amino acids. Findings and caveats of the study: The majority of expanded thyroid clonotypes above 0.001 also appeared in blood.

The chain recombines TRBV7-9 with TRBJ1-1; D perhaps matches TRBD1 (6 bases). The sample consisted of peripheral blood or thyroid tissue (not recorded which). The clonotype was recovered from an adult woman with Graves' disease, either hyperthyroidism or ophthalmopathy (not recorded which). The CDR3 nucleotides read TGTGCCAGCAGCCCCCGGGGGGGGGGCCGCGTTGCTTTCTTT. As protein: CASSPRGGGRVAFF. The full variable domain, completed using reference TRBV7-9 and TRBJ1-1, is DTGVSQNPRHKITKRGQNVTFRCDPISEHNRLYWYRQTLGQGPEFLTYFQNEAQLEKSRLLSDRFSAERPKGSFSTLEIQRTEQGDSAMYLCASSPRGGGRVAFFGQGTRLTVV.